This T cell receptor beta chain was sequenced in a study of OX40 agonist ivuxolimab in advanced cancers. The table came from immunoSEQ multiplex PCR; TCRdb's copy has only in-frame clones and leaves some out. Among more than 50,000 clones listed, roughly three quarters were seen once. V was clipped by 0 bases and J by 7 bases; unmatched bases: 5. Germline values: CDR1 GTSNPN, CDR2 SVGIG (reference sequence). The CDR3 covers 14 residues. The chain carries TRBV30 and TRBJ2-1, with TRBD2 identical over 8 bases. The receptor's source is an adult with an advanced solid tumor such as melanoma, head and neck, liver or kidney cancer. Sequenced material: CD4+ or CD8+ T cells sorted from blood, taken in a trial of the OX40 agonist ivuxolimab. CDR3: CAWSVTGGTNEQFF. In DNA form, the CDR3 reads TGTGCCTGGAGTGTCACGGGAGGGACGAATGAGCAGTTCTTC.